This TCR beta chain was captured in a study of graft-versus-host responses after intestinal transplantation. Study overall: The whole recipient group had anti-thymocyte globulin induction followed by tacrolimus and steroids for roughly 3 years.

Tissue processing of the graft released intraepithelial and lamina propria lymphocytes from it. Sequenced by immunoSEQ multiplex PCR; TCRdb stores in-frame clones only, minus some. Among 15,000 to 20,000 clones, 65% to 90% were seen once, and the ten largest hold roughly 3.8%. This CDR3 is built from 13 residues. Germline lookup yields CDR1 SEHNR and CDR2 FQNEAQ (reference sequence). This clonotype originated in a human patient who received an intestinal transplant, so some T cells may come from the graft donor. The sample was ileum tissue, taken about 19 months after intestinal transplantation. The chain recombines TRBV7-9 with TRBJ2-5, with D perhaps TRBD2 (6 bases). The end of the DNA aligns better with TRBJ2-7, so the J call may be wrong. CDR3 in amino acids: CASSSRTGLEQYF. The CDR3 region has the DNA TGTGCCAGCAGCTCTAGGACGGGACTCGAGCAGTACTTC.